This T cell receptor (beta chain) is drawn from a study of blood T cell repertoires in COVID-19 (dated by TCRdb to 2018 to 2021). Looking at the study overall: Samples covering the acute and convalescent phases of COVID-19 were provided by collaborators in the United States, Italy and Spain. HLA class I and class II types, where available, came from metadata supplied by the sample provider rather than from assay-based typing. The dataset comprised deeply sampled blood TCRbeta repertoires from subjects exposed to, actively infected with, or recovered from COVID-19. The prospective study material was composed of cDNA or gDNA derived from T cells, B-cell-depleted T cells, or PBMCs. Sample metadata almost always included a de-identified subject ID, COVID-19 status, age in years and sex. Samples were obtained from the ongoing ImmuneRACE study (first 160 participants) and from about 1,300 subjects provided by 6 global collaborators. The repertoires were released in a freely available public database meant as a resource for research on the immune response to SARS-CoV-2.

TCRbeta CDR3 regions were amplified from genomic DNA using the immunoSEQ Assay, a bias-controlled multiplex PCR. From the authors' description of their analysis: Within the assay, amplification of reference gene primers was used to estimate how many nucleated cells each sample contained. Sequence reads were collapsed and filtered to measure the absolute abundance of every unique TCRbeta CDR3 rearrangement. For each sample, productive Simpson clonality was calculated by taking the square root of Simpson's diversity index across productive rearrangements. Here the immuneACCESS table is served through TCRdb, limited to in-frame sequences with V and J called. Missing clones are a known gap in these copies; in checked studies unresolved V genes cover under half, and the rest lacks a known reason. That table supplies the V and J calls and clone size; D and trimming were determined from the DNA. For this sample the table gives more than 200,000 clones, of which around 80% were detected only once. Around 7.9% of the sample is held by the ten biggest clonotypes.

With regard to this clone: Its recognized antigen is unknown. Per-base quality was not reported, and no clone a single base away is much larger than it. Other DNA sequences within the sample encode an identical CDR3.

V drops 4 bases and J drops 4 bases, leaving 8 bases in between. The CDR3, cysteine through phenylalanine, is 13 amino acids long. CDR3 DNA is the only sequence kept; it has 39 bases, read in frame from the first base. The germline V gene encodes CDR1 MNHEY and CDR2 SVGAGI. Findings and caveats that apply to the study as a whole: Clinical and demographic metadata were provided uncurated, with the amount varying by source and participant.

Each collaborating institution followed its own protocols to collect whole blood in K2EDTA tubes. For TCRbeta analysis, collaborators shipped samples in one of three forms: frozen whole blood, isolated PBMCs, or DNA extracted from either of those sample types. The TCR was taken from a man aged 35 to 55 with active or convalescent COVID-19. The sample was peripheral blood. The sequence links TRBV6-5 to TRBJ1-5; no confident D gene assignment can be made. The CDR3 loop reads CASSSRQNQPQHF. The DNA sequence is TGTGCCAGCAGTTCGAGGCAGAATCAGCCCCAGCATTTT.